This TCR beta chain was sequenced in a study of blood T cell repertoires in COVID-19. The wider study: PBMCs, B-cell-depleted T cells, or T cells provided the cDNA or gDNA that made up the material.

This clone was recorded a few times. Measured with immunoSEQ multiplex PCR; TCRdb has only the in-frame clones, and not every one. This sample carries roughly 130,000 clones, about 87% of them seen once, and the ten largest clones take approximately 3.3%. Germline values: CDR1 DFQATT, CDR2 SNEGSKA (reference sequence). V lost 7 bases, J lost 4 bases, and 10 bases lay in between. CDR3 length: 11 amino acids. This sequence joins TRBV20-1 and TRBJ1-1, with D possibly matching TRBD1 (5 bases). Sequenced material: peripheral blood. This receptor was identified in a woman aged 55-69 years with acute or convalescent COVID-19. CDR3 protein: CSVAGGTEAFF. The DNA for the CDR3 is TGCAGTGTTGCCGGGGGCACTGAAGCTTTCTTT.